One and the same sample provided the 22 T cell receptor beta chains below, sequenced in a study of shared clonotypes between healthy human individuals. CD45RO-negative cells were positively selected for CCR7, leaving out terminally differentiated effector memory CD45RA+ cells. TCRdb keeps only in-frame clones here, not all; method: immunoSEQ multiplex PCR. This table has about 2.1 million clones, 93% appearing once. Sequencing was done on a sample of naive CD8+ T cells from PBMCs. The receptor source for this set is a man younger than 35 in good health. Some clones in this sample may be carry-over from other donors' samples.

The CDR3 DNA reads TGTGCCACCAGCAGAGATTGGTTCCGGGACAGGGCGGATGATGAAAAACTGTTTTTT. Translation gives CATSRDWFRDRADDEKLFF. This rearrangement joins TRBV15 to TRBJ1-4; TRBD1 aligns across 9 bases. The J segment lost 6 bases and the V segment lost 0 bases, leaving 14 bases of the junction unmatched. In germline, CDR1 is LNHNV, CDR2 YYDKDF (reference sequence). This CDR3 has 19 residues.

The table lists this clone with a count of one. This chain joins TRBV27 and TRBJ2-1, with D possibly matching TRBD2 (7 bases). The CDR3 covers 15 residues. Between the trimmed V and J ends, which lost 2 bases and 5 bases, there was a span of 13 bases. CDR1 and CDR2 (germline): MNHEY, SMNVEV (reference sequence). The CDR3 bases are TGTGCCAGCAGTTTACGGGGGGCTTTCGACAATGAGCAGTTCTTC. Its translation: CASSLRGAFDNEQFF.

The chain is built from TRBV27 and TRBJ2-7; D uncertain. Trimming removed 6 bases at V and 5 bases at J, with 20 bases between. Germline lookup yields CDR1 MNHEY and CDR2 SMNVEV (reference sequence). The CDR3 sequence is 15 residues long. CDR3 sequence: CASSPISPGGHEQYF. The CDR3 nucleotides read TGTGCCAGCAGCCCCATATCGCCAGGCGGACACGAGCAGTACTTC.

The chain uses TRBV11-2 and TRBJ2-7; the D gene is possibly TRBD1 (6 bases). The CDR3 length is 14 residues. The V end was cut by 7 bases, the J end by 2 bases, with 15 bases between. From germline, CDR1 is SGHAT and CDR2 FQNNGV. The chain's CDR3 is CASTRGQITYEQYF. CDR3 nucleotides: TGTGCCAGCACCCGAGGACAGATTACCTACGAGCAGTACTTC.

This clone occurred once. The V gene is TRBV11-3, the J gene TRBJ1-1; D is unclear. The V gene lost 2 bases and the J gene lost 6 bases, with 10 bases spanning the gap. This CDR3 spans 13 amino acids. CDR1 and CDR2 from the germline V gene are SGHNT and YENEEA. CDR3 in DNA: TGTGCCAGCAGCTTACCCGGTTCGGCTGAAGCTTTCTTT. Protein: CASSLPGSAEAFF.

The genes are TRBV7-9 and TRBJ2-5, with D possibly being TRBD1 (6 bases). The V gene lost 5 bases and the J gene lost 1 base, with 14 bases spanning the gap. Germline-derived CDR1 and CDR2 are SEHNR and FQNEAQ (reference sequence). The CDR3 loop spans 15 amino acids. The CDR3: CASSQRTDPQETQYF. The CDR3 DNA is TGTGCCAGCAGCCAGAGGACAGACCCCCAAGAGACCCAGTACTTC. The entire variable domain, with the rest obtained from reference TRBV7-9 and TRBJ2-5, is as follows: DTGVSQNPRHKITKRGQNVTFRCDPISEHNRLYWYRQTLGQGPEFLTYFQNEAQLEKSRLLSDRFSAERPKGSFSTLEIQRTEQGDSAMYLCASSQRTDPQETQYFGPGTRLLVL.

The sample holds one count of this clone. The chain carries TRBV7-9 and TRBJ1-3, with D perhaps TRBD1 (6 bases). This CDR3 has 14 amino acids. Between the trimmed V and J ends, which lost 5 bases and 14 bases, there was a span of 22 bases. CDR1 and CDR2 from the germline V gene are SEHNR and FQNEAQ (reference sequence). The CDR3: CASSPGHNLESVYF. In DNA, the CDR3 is TGTGCCAGCAGCCCGGGACACAACCTAGAGTCTGTATATTTT.

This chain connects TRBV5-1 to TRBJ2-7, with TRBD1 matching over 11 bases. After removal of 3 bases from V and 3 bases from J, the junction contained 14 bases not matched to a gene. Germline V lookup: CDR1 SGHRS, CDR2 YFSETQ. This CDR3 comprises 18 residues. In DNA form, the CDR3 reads TGCGCCAGCAGCTCCCGGGATCCGGACAGGGGGCAAAACTACGAGCAGTACTTC. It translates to CASSSRDPDRGQNYEQYF.

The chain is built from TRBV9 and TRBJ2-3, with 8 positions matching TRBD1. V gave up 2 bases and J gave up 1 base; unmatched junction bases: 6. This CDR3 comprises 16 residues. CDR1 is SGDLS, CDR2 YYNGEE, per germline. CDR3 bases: TGTGCCAGCAGCGTCGGTTTGGGACAGGGCACAGATACGCAGTATTTT. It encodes CASSVGLGQGTDTQYF.

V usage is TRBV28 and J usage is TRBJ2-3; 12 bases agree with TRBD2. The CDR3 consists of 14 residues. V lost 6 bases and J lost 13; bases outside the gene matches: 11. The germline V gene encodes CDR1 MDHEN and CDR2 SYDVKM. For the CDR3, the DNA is TGTGCCAGCAGCCCGACGGGTCTAGCGGGAGGGGAGTATTTT. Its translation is CASSPTGLAGGEYF.

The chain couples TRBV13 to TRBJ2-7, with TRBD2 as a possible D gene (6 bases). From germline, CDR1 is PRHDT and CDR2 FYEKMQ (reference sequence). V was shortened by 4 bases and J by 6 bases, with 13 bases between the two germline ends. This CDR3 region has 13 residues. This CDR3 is CASSSTLGGEQYF. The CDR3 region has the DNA TGTGCCAGCAGCTCTACATTGGGAGGCGAGCAGTACTTC.

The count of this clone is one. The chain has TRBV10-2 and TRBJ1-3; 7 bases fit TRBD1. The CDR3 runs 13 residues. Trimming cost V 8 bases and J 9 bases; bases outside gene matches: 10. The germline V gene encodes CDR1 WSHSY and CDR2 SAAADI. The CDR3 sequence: CASGIDRVGTIYF. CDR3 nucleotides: TGCGCCAGCGGGATAGACAGGGTGGGCACCATATATTTT.

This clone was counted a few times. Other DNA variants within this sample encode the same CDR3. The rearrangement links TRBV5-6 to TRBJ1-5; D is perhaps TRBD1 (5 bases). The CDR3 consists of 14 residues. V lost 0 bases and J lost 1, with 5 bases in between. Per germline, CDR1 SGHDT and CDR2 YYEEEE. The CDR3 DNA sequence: TGTGCCAGCAGCTTGGGGGGGAGCAATCAGCCCCAGCATTTT. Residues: CASSLGGSNQPQHF. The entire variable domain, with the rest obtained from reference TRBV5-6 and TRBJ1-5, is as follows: DAGVTQSPTHLIKTRGQQVTLRCSPKSGHDTVSWYQQALGQGPQFIFQYYEEEERQRGNFPDRFSGHQFPNYSSELNVNALLLGDSALYLCASSLGGSNQPQHFGDGTRLSIL.

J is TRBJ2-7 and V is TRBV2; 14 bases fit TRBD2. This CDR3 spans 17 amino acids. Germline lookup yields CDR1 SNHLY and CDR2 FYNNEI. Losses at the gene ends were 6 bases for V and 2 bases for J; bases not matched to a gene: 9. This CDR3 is CASSDGLAGGGAYEQYF. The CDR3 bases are TGTGCCAGCAGCGATGGACTAGCGGGAGGTGGGGCCTACGAGCAGTACTTC.

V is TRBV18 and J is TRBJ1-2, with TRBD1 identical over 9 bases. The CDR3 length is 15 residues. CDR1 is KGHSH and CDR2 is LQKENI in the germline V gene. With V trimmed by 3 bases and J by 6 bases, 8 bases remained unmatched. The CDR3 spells CASSPRRDREDGYTF. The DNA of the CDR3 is TGTGCCAGCTCACCCCGGCGGGACAGGGAGGATGGCTACACCTTC.

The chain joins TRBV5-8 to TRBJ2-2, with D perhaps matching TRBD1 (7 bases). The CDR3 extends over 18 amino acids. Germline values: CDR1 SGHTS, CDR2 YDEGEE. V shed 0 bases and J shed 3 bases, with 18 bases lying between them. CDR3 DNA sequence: TGTGCCAGCAGCTTGGGGCGGAGGGACAGTCCAGACACCGGGGAGCTGTTTTTT. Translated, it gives CASSLGRRDSPDTGELFF.

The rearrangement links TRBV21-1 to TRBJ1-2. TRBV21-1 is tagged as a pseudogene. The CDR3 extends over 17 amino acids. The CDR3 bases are TGTGCCAGCAGCCCCGGGAGGGAAGAGGCACCCATGCATGGCTACACCTTC. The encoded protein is CASSPGREEAPMHGYTF.

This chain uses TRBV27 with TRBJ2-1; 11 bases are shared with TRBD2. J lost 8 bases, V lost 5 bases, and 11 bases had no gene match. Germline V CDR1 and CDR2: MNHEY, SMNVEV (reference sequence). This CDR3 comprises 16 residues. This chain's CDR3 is CASSVVAGGPSYEQFF. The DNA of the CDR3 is TGTGCCAGCAGTGTGGTAGCGGGAGGGCCCTCTTATGAGCAGTTCTTC.

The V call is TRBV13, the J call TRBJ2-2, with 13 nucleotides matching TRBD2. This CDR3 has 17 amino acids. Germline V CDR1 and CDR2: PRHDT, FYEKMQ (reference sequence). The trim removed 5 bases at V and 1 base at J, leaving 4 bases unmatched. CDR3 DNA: TGTGCCAGCAGCGGGGGACTAGCGGGACGGAACACCGGGGAGCTGTTTTTT. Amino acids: CASSGGLAGRNTGELFF.

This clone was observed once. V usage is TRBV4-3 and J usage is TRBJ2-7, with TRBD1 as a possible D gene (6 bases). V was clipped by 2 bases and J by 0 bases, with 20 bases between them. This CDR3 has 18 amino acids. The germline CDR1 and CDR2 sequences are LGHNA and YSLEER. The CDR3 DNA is TGCGCCAGCAGCCAAAGCGTCCCGACAGGTTTACTCTCCTACGAGCAGTACTTC. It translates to CASSQSVPTGLLSYEQYF.

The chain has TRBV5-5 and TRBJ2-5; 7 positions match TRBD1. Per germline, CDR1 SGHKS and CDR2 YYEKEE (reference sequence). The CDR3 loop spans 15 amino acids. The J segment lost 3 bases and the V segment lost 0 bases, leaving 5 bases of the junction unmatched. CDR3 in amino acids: CASSLVRTGEETQYF. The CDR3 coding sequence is TGTGCCAGCAGCTTGGTTCGTACAGGGGAAGAGACCCAGTACTTC.

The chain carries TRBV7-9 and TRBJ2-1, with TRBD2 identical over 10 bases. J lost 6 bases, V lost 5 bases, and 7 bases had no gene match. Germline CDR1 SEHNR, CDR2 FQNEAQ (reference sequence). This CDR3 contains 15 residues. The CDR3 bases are TGTGCCAGCAGCCGCGGGGAGCGGGAGGGCAATGAGCAGTTCTTC. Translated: CASSRGEREGNEQFF.